This T cell receptor (beta chain) originates from a study of blood T cell repertoires in COVID-19. Whole-study context: Acute and convalescent COVID-19 specimens originated in the United States, Italy and Spain.

The CDR3 covers 13 residues. The germline V gene encodes CDR1 LNHDA and CDR2 SQIVND (reference sequence). V was clipped by 5 bases and J by 2 bases, with 7 bases between them. Original data processing: Estimation of nucleated cell counts relied on the amplification of reference gene primers. Profiling relied on immunoSEQ multiplex PCR, and the TCRdb table lists in-frame clones only, not all of them. V and J calls and clone size follow that table, whereas D and trimming were derived from the DNA. The sample records approximately 250,000 clones, 84% being singletons. This clonotype was sampled from a man aged 50-59 years with acute or convalescent COVID-19. Sequenced sample: peripheral blood. This rearrangement joins TRBV19 to TRBJ1-3; D is uncertain. The CDR3 bases are TGTGCCAGTAGTGCGCCCGCTGGAAACACCATATATTTT. This gives the protein CASSAPAGNTIYF. Combining the CDR3 with reference TRBV19 and TRBJ1-3 gives the whole variable domain DGGITQSPKYLFRKEGQNVTLSCEQNLNHDAMYWYRQDPGQGLRLIYYSQIVNDFQKGDIAEGYSVSREKKESFPLTVTSAQKNPTAFYLCASSAPAGNTIYFGEGSWLTVV.